This T cell receptor beta chain emerged from a study of T cell repertoires in cytomegalovirus infection. As for the study in general: Newly reported HLA-C-restricted and thoroughly characterized HLA-B-restricted CMV epitopes were employed. Public signatures in TCR beta pointed to CMV infection and matching HLA type.

Study-wide results and limits: In two of eight donors, the top clonotype was HLA-C-restricted CMV-specific. Carriers of CMV plus the relevant HLA were identified by cumulative public TCR beta family frequency.

With V trimmed by 5 bases and J by 4 bases, 9 bases remained unmatched. The CDR3 covers 16 residues. The germline CDR1 and CDR2 sequences are MNHEY and SMNVEV (reference sequence). This clonotype occurred a few times. No antigen is known for it. TCRdb itself ran the reads through MiXCR, one entry per CDR3 protein. The repertoire has roughly 340,000 distinct CDR3 sequences, just under 30% of them found once; the top ten carry roughly 20%. The source is a human donor in good health (CMV status not recorded). Some clones in this sample may be carry-over from other donors' samples. V is TRBV27 and J is TRBJ1-3; 9 nucleotides agree with TRBD1. The specimen comprised cultured PBMCs, sampled from culture after CMV antigen stimulation. Here the CDR3 DNA reads TGTGCCAGCAGTAAGCTACAGGGGGCTTCCGGAAACACCATATATTTT. Protein sequence: CASSKLQGASGNTIYF.